Listed below are T cell receptor beta chains from one sample, sequenced in a study of OX40 agonist ivuxolimab in advanced cancers. Only in-frame clones appear in the TCRdb table, and some are missing; sequencing was by immunoSEQ multiplex PCR. The data hold about 63,000 clones, with around nine tenths observed a single time. The input for sequencing was CD4+ or CD8+ T cells sorted from blood, taken in a trial of the OX40 agonist ivuxolimab. The receptors originated from an adult with an advanced solid tumor such as melanoma, head and neck, liver or kidney cancer. CDR3s include the opening cysteine and the closing phenylalanine or tryptophan. The D gene is left open where the match is weak. Clone sizes are given selectively: once, few, many, or a class where the clone is expanded.

D gene	V gene	CDR3 length	clone size	J gene	CDR3 protein	CDR3 DNA
-	TRBV4-3	11	once	TRBJ2-7	CASSQEYEQYF	TGCGCCAGCAGCCAAGAGTACGAGCAGTACTTC
-	TRBV6-1	15	-	TRBJ2-2	CASSGWDGLTGELFF	TGTGCCAGCAGTGGATGGGATGGCCTGACCGGGGAGCTGTTTTTT
TRBD1	TRBV19	13	-	TRBJ1-2	CASSPTGNYGYTF	TGTGCCAGTAGCCCGACAGGGAACTATGGCTACACCTTC
-	TRBV11-2	13	once	TRBJ1-1	CASSPYGTTEAFF	TGTGCCAGCAGCCCCTATGGGACCACTGAAGCTTTCTTT
-	TRBV2	14	-	TRBJ2-3	CASSVWGAGDTQYF	TGTGCCAGCAGTGTTTGGGGGGCAGGAGATACGCAGTATTTT
-	TRBV6-1	11	-	TRBJ1-2	CASSRTDGYTF	TGTGCCAGCAGCCGGACTGATGGCTACACCTTC
TRBD1	TRBV7-9	16	-	TRBJ1-1	CASSPGTGVINTEAFF	TGTGCCAGCAGCCCCGGGACAGGGGTGATTAACACTGAAGCTTTCTTT
-	TRBV28	12	-	TRBJ2-1	CASSLSYNEQFF	TGTGCCAGCAGTTTAAGCTACAATGAGCAGTTCTTC
-	TRBV6-6	15	-	TRBJ1-1	CASSYSPGTDTEAFF	TGTGCCAGCAGTTACTCGCCAGGGACGGACACTGAAGCTTTCTTT
TRBD1	TRBV13	13	once	TRBJ1-1	CASSAYRGTEAFF	TGTGCCAGCAGCGCCTACAGGGGGACTGAAGCTTTCTTT
TRBD2	TRBV5-1	14	-	TRBJ2-5	CASIETSGSRTQYF	TGCGCCAGCATAGAGACTAGCGGGAGCAGGACCCAGTACTTC
TRBD2	TRBV18	15	-	TRBJ2-1	CASSPAGGLRGEQFF	TGTGCCAGCTCACCGGCGGGAGGGCTCCGAGGTGAGCAGTTCTTC
TRBD2	TRBV6-1	14	-	TRBJ2-5	CASMSFVREGTQYF	TGTGCCAGCATGAGCTTCGTGAGGGAGGGGACCCAGTACTTC
-	TRBV14	14	-	TRBJ2-3	CASSQELAVDTQYF	TGTGCCAGCAGCCAAGAACTAGCAGTTGATACGCAGTATTTT
-	TRBV6-5	14	-	TRBJ1-5	CASSYAPGNQPQHF	TGTGCCAGCAGTTATGCCCCAGGCAATCAGCCCCAGCATTTT
-	TRBV6-1	13	-	TRBJ1-3	CASFRTTGNTIYF	TGTGCCAGCTTCCGGACCACTGGAAACACCATATATTTT
-	TRBV6-5	15	few	TRBJ2-3	CASSSRLRQADTQYF	TGTGCCAGCAGCTCAAGGCTGCGGCAGGCAGATACGCAGTATTTT
TRBD1	TRBV2	15	-	TRBJ2-4	CASSGGQGARNIQYF	TGTGCCAGCAGTGGGGGACAGGGGGCGAGGAACATTCAGTACTTC